The sequence of this TCR beta chain was determined in a study of T cell responses to AZD1222 COVID-19 vaccine. Study findings and constraints: A rise in Spike-specific TCR breadth and depth followed two AZD1222 doses.

This CDR3 spans 22 amino acids. The protocol was immunoSEQ multiplex PCR, while the TCRdb copy is restricted to in-frame clones and leaves out a portion. In the table there are tens of thousands of clones, roughly nine tenths of which are singletons. About this clone: Its antigen remains unknown.

The rearrangement links TRBV21-1 to TRBJ2-7; the table's D call, TRBD1, was not checked against the DNA. TRBV21-1 is a pseudogene locus. The source is an adult who received the AZD1222 COVID-19 vaccine. The source material was peripheral blood, sampled 28 days after the second AZD1222 dose. The CDR3 DNA reads TGTGCCAGCAGCAAAGTAGAAGGGAGGCAGGGGGCGCGAACCCCACAAACTTACGAGCAGTACGTC. Translating it yields CASSKVEGRQGARTPQTYEQYV.